Included here is one T cell receptor beta chain sequence, with context. The antigen remains undetermined. Germline V gives CDR1 MNHEY, CDR2 SMNVEV (reference sequence). The CDR3 runs to 15 residues. V dropped 6 bases and J dropped 4 bases, with 17 bases sitting between them. Some clones are missing from TCRdb's copy, which holds only in-frame ones; the method was immunoSEQ multiplex PCR. The sample lists approximately 2,200,000 clones, approximately 94% occurring once. CD45RO-negative, CCR7-selected cells formed the naive CD8 fraction, which excluded terminally differentiated effector memory CD45RA+ cells. This record comes from a study of shared clonotypes between healthy human individuals. Study-wide results and limits: Generation probability values for non-shared clonotypes were lower than those for clonotypes shared by all four donors.

The receptor was isolated from a man aged 18 to 29 in good health. Some clones in this sample may be carry-over from other donors' samples. Sample: naive CD8+ T cells from PBMCs. The rearrangement links TRBV27 to TRBJ2-3; possible D gene TRBD2, 6 bases. CDR3 sequence reads: CASSPGLSRPDTQYF. The CDR3 DNA follows: TGTGCCAGCAGCCCGGGACTTTCCCGCCCAGATACGCAGTATTTT.